A selection of T cell receptor beta chains follows, all from one sample in a study of blood T cell repertoires in COVID-19. Assay: immunoSEQ multiplex PCR; the TCRdb copy retains only in-frame clones and omits some. The data hold about 43,000 clones, with 82% observed a single time. Sequenced input: peripheral blood. These receptor sequences come from a woman aged 55-75 years with acute or convalescent COVID-19. Both conserved end residues are part of each CDR3. Clone size appears in some rows only: once, few, many, or a class for an expanded clone.

j_gene | v_gene | abundance | len | CDR3aa
TRBJ2-3 | TRBV10-3 | . | 17 | CATKGLAGLRSTDTQYF
TRBJ2-1 | TRBV7-3 | . | 15 | CASSSMTGSYNEQFF
TRBJ1-4 | TRBV6-2/TRBV6-3 | . | 13 | CASSYVGRTKLFF
TRBJ2-7 | TRBV13 | . | 14 | CASSAGLADYEQYF
TRBJ2-7 | TRBV27 | . | 13 | CASSERGGYEQYF
TRBJ2-2 | TRBV7-2 | . | 15 | CASSLGLAGTGELFF
TRBJ2-7 | TRBV30 | once | 11 | CAWRDSYEQYF
TRBJ2-7 | TRBV2 | . | 14 | CASTTTGGDYEQYF
TRBJ2-2 | TRBV24-1 | . | 15 | CATSDWRGETGELFF
TRBJ1-2 | TRBV6-5 | . | 14 | CASSINRDSYGYTF
TRBJ2-3 | TRBV7-6 | . | 15 | CASSLGGGPTDTQYF
TRBJ2-3 | TRBV6-6 | . | 15 | CASSSSGGSTDTQYF
TRBJ1-2 | TRBV7-9 | . | 16 | CASSLNRDRGQDGYTF
TRBJ1-6 | TRBV5-1 | . | 14 | CASSLELYNSPLHF
TRBJ1-2 | TRBV4-2 | . | 13 | CASSPGQGEGYTF
TRBJ1-1 | TRBV4-2 | . | 19 | CASSQDFPGQGFMNTEAFF
TRBJ2-1 | TRBV9 | . | 15 | CASSVEGASYNEQFF
TRBJ2-1 | TRBV6-1 | . | 15 | CASSEEGENYNEQFF
TRBJ2-7 | TRBV5-4 | . | 16 | CASSSKRTGASYEQYF
TRBJ1-2 | TRBV3-1/TRBV3-2 | . | 12 | CASSPGTGLCTF
TRBJ1-5 | TRBV10-3 | . | 16 | CAISEPDDGGNQPQHF
TRBJ1-2 | TRBV19 | . | 12 | CASSILPGGYTF
TRBJ2-2 | TRBV7-9 | . | 15 | CASRGTSLRVGELFF
TRBJ1-1 | TRBV7-6 | . | 21 | CASSSNMGQGFLRTPNTEAFF
TRBJ2-5 | TRBV4-1 | . | 15 | CASSPSPRFSETQYF
TRBJ1-4 | TRBV19 | . | 17 | CASRSGGGGATNEKLFF
TRBJ2-7 | TRBV11-2 | . | 14 | CASSLARLPEEQYF
TRBJ1-1 | TRBV14 | once | 15 | CASSQLRQTNTEAFF
TRBJ1-5 | TRBV7-8 | once | 16 | CASSWLRGGGNQPQHF
TRBJ1-1 | TRBV5-5 | . | 15 | CASSFQGGGNTEAFF